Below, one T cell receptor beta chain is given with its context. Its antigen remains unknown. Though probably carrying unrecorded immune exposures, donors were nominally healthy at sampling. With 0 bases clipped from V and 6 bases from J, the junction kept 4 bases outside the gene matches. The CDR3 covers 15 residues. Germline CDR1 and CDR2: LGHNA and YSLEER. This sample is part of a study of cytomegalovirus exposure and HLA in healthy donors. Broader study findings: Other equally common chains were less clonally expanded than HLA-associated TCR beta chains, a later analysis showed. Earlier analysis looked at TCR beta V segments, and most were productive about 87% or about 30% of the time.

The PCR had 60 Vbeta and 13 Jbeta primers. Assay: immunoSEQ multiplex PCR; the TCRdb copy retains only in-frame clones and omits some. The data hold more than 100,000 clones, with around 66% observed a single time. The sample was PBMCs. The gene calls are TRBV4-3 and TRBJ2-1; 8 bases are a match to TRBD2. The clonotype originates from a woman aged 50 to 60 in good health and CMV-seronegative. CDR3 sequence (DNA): TGCGCCAGCAGCCAAGAACCGACTAGCGTCAATGAGCAGTTCTTC. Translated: CASSQEPTSVNEQFF.